The clone carrying this T cell receptor (beta chain) was seen more than once but under ten times. Its cognate antigen is unknown. This sample was taken from a study of OX40 agonist ivuxolimab in advanced cancers. Across the whole study: Patients received intravenous ivuxolimab every 2 weeks at 0.01 to 10 mg/kg. Overall study results and limits: With doses of 0.1 to 3.0 mg/kg, CD4+ and CD8+ blood T cells had undergone clonal expansion by week 6.

Some clones are missing from TCRdb's copy, which holds only in-frame ones; the method was immunoSEQ multiplex PCR. The sample lists around 75,000 clones; around 89% were seen once. V dropped 4 bases and J dropped 1 base, with 7 bases sitting between them. This CDR3 is built from 13 residues. Germline lookup yields CDR1 MDHEN and CDR2 SYDVKM. The sample was CD4+ or CD8+ T cells sorted from blood, taken in a trial of the OX40 agonist ivuxolimab. The chain links TRBV28 to TRBJ1-1; D ambiguous. This clonotype was sampled from an adult with an advanced solid tumor such as melanoma, head and neck, liver or kidney cancer. In DNA, the CDR3 is TGTGCCAGCAGTTCGGAGGGGAACACTGAAGCTTTCTTT. Translation: CASSSEGNTEAFF.